A single sample gave rise to the 26 T cell receptor beta chains below, sequenced in a study of T cell repertoires in cytomegalovirus infection. TCRdb ran MiXCR on the reads and lists one entry per CDR3 protein. The sample records some 390,000 distinct CDR3 sequences, 15% to 20% being singletons. Sequencing input: PBMCs. The source of these receptors is a human donor in good health (CMV status not recorded). Some clones in this sample may be carry-over from other donors' samples.

This chain uses TRBV19 with TRBJ2-1, with 11 positions matching TRBD1. The length of the CDR3 is 15 residues. V shed 4 bases, J shed 6 bases, and the junction held 5 bases outside the gene matches. CDR1 LNHDA and CDR2 SQIVND come from the germline V gene (reference sequence). Written as DNA, the CDR3 is TGTGCCAGTAGTAGACCGGGACAGGGGGTCAATGAGCAGTTCTTC. Its translation is CASSRPGQGVNEQFF.

V gene TRBV27 combines with J gene TRBJ1-2; maybe TRBD1 (5 bases). Per the germline V gene, CDR1 is MNHEY and CDR2 is SMNVEV (reference sequence). The CDR3 length is 15 residues. Between the trimmed V and J ends, which lost 1 base and 8 bases, there was a span of 17 bases. The CDR3 DNA sequence: TGTGCCAGCAGTTTATTCGGGGCCGAAGGTCGGGGCTACACCTTC. Amino acids: CASSLFGAEGRGYTF.

Ten or more counts support this clonotype. CDR3 nucleotide sequence: TGTGCCAGCAGTGATCCGGGACTAGGCTCCTACGAGCAGTACTTC. It codes for CASSDPGLGSYEQYF. V and J are TRBV12-3 or TRBV12-4 and TRBJ2-7; 8 bases align to TRBD2. The V gene end was trimmed by 5 bases and the J gene end by 0 bases; junction bases not matched to a gene: 6. The CDR3 spans 15 residues.

This clonotype was observed a handful of times. This chain joins TRBV12-3 or TRBV12-4 and TRBJ2-2; 9 bases map to TRBD2. The CDR3 covers 18 residues. The V and J ends lost 4 bases and 3 bases, in that order; junction bases with no gene match: 12. CDR3 DNA: TGTGCCAGCAGTTCCTCAGCGGGGGGAGCCGTGGACACCGGGGAGCTGTTTTTT. The encoded protein is CASSSSAGGAVDTGELFF.

This clonotype was counted at least ten times. The chain has TRBV7-2 and TRBJ2-3; D is ambiguous. The CDR3 length is 14 residues. CDR1 and CDR2 (germline): SGHTA, FQGNSA. The V end was cut by 10 bases, the J end by 1 base, with 15 bases between. The CDR3 loop reads CATSKAPGTDTQYF. The CDR3 bases are TGTGCCACCTCGAAGGCGCCTGGCACAGATACGCAGTATTTT.

The chain couples TRBV27 to TRBJ1-3; no reliable D call. CDR1 and CDR2 (germline): MNHEY, SMNVEV (reference sequence). The length of the CDR3 is 12 residues. The ends were cut back, 10 bases at V and 5 bases at J, with 12 bases in the middle. In nucleotides, the CDR3 is TGTGCCACCCGAGGCCTGCGAAACACCATATATTTT. Encoded protein: CATRGLRNTIYF.

The V and J genes are TRBV6-2 or TRBV6-3 and TRBJ2-1, with 14 bases matching TRBD2. Trimming took 6 bases from V and 12 from J; bases not matched to a gene: 13. Germline V gene sequence: CDR1 MNHEY, CDR2 SVGEGT. This CDR3 has 16 residues. The chain's CDR3 is CASRDLRLAGGVGQFF. The DNA of the CDR3 is TGTGCCAGCAGAGATCTCCGACTAGCGGGGGGGGTAGGGCAGTTCTTC.

This clonotype has a count of ten or more. The rearrangement links TRBV7-2 to TRBJ2-5, with no clear D. Germline loops: CDR1 SGHTA, CDR2 FQGNSA. The CDR3 loop spans 14 amino acids. Trimming cost V 5 bases and J 2 bases, with 12 bases left between them. Here the CDR3 DNA reads TGTGCCAGCAGCCGAAGGACCCAACAAGAGACCCAGTACTTC. It is translated as CASSRRTQQETQYF.

In this sample, this clonotype turned up a few times. The CDR3 DNA sequence: TGTGCCAGCAGTCGGGATGAAGACATGACGAACACCGGGGAGCTGTTTTTT. It is translated as CASSRDEDMTNTGELFF. This chain joins TRBV2 and TRBJ2-2; D might be TRBD2 (5 bases). Trimming took 5 bases from V and 0 from J, leaving 16 bases between them. Germline CDR1 is SNHLY and CDR2 is FYNNEI. The CDR3 runs 17 residues.

The rearrangement links TRBV6-2 or TRBV6-3 to TRBJ2-1; a possible D gene is TRBD2 (5 bases). Trimming took 4 bases from V and 1 from J, leaving 11 bases between them. Germline V gene lookup returns CDR1 MNHEY and CDR2 SVGEGT. CDR3 length: 15 amino acids. CDR3 sequence (DNA): TGTGCCAGCAGTTCCAGGACTGGTTCCTACAATGAGCAGTTCTTC. Its protein is CASSSRTGSYNEQFF.

In this sample, this clonotype turned up many times. The chain is built from TRBV7-2 and TRBJ2-4; D is undetermined. This CDR3 is built from 15 residues. The germline V gene has CDR1 SGHTA and CDR2 FQGNSA. The V end lost 5 bases, the J end lost 0 bases, and 11 bases lay between the germline ends. The CDR3 loop is CASSQGGIAKNIQYF. CDR3 DNA: TGTGCCAGCAGCCAAGGCGGAATAGCCAAAAACATTCAGTACTTC.

Details on this clonotype: Just one base apart from a much larger clone, this may be a read error. This rearrangement joins TRBV7-9 to TRBJ1-4; no definite D call. CDR3 length: 15 residues. V was clipped by 1 base and J by 10 bases, with 16 bases between them. Germline lookup yields CDR1 SEHNR and CDR2 FQNEAQ (reference sequence). The CDR3 sequence is CASSLVETKDVKLFF. In DNA, the CDR3 is TGTGCCAGCAGCTTAGTGGAGACAAAGGACGTAAAACTGTTTTTT.

This clonotype was detected ten times or more. The genes are TRBV7-2 and TRBJ1-4; a weak D match, TRBD1 (5 bases). Trimming left V 5 bases short and J 7 bases short, with 14 bases between. CDR1 and CDR2 from the germline V gene are SGHTA and FQGNSA. CDR3 length: 14 residues. The CDR3 DNA reads as TGTGCCAGCAGCGCCGGGACCGAGGGTGAAAAACTGTTTTTT. It translates to CASSAGTEGEKLFF.

Only a few counts were recorded for this clonotype. V and J are TRBV2 and TRBJ2-3, with unresolved D. Germline CDR1 and CDR2: SNHLY and FYNNEI. The V and J ends lost 4 bases and 2 bases respectively, with 10 bases between them. The CDR3 sequence is 14 residues long. The CDR3 sequence: CASSVDGLTDTQYF. The CDR3 nucleotides are TGTGCCAGCAGTGTAGACGGCCTCACAGATACGCAGTATTTT.

This chain joins TRBV20-1 and TRBJ2-1; 10 bases are shared with TRBD2. V lost 6 bases and J lost 4; bases outside the gene matches: 6. CDR3 size: 14 residues. CDR1 DFQATT and CDR2 SNEGSKA come from the germline V gene (reference sequence). CDR3 region: CSAPSGGVYNEQFF. DNA for the CDR3: TGCAGTGCCCCGAGCGGGGGGGTATACAATGAGCAGTTCTTC.

This clonotype was counted between two and nine times. The V gene is TRBV20-1, the J gene TRBJ2-7, with D perhaps matching TRBD1 (6 bases). CDR1 DFQATT and CDR2 SNEGSKA come from the germline V gene (reference sequence). This CDR3 region has 13 residues. V lost 3 bases and J lost 2, with 11 bases in between. The CDR3 DNA is TGCAGTGCTAGTAGGCAGGGGACCTACGAGCAGTACTTC. It yields the protein CSASRQGTYEQYF.

This clonotype has a count of ten or more. The rearrangement joins TRBV11-2 to TRBJ2-7, with TRBD2 identical over 7 bases. CDR3 length equals 14 residues. CDR1 is SGHAT, CDR2 FQNNGV, per germline. V was clipped by 5 bases and J by 6 bases; unmatched bases: 10. DNA for the CDR3: TGTGCCAGCAGCCGCAGAGCGACTAGCAGCGAGCAGTACTTC. It is translated as CASSRRATSSEQYF.

This clonotype has only a few counts. The chain joins TRBV20-1 to TRBJ2-1; 10 bases are shared with TRBD2. The CDR3 extends over 13 amino acids. With 5 bases clipped from V and 8 bases from J, the junction kept 6 bases outside the gene matches. CDR1 DFQATT and CDR2 SNEGSKA come from the germline V gene (reference sequence). As DNA, the CDR3 is TGCAGTGCTTACGGACTAGCGGCTCATGAGCAGTTCTTC. Encoded protein: CSAYGLAAHEQFF.

This clonotype was detected only once. The chain joins TRBV15 to TRBJ1-6; D is unclear. CDR1 is LNHNV, CDR2 YYDKDF, per germline (reference sequence). CDR3 length equals 14 residues. V shed 1 base and J shed 6 bases, with 7 bases lying between them. CDR3 amino acids: CATSRVDINSPLHF. The DNA for the CDR3 is TGTGCCACCAGCAGAGTTGATATTAATTCACCCCTCCACTTT.

J is TRBJ2-4 and V is TRBV6-6; D is unresolved. Germline V lookup: CDR1 MNHNY, CDR2 SVGAGI (reference sequence). The length of the CDR3 is 16 residues. Trimming cost V 1 base and J 4 bases, with 14 bases left between them. This chain's CDR3 is CASSYYVGPPKNIQYF. CDR3 sequence (DNA): TGTGCCAGCAGTTACTATGTTGGACCGCCTAAAAACATTCAGTACTTC.

V usage is TRBV20-1 and J usage is TRBJ1-6, with D unresolved. Germline V gives CDR1 DFQATT, CDR2 SNEGSKA (reference sequence). Trimming cost V 1 base and J 5 bases, with 12 bases left between them. The CDR3 length is 15 residues. The CDR3 region is CSARVVWDNNSPLHF. CDR3 DNA sequence: TGCAGTGCTAGAGTCGTCTGGGATAATAATTCACCCCTCCACTTT.

The rearrangement uses TRBV13 and TRBJ1-6; maybe TRBD1 (5 bases). Germline V gene data show CDR1 as PRHDT and CDR2 as FYEKMQ (reference sequence). Trimming pared 4 bases from V and 10 bases from J, leaving 11 bases between. The CDR3 runs to 13 residues. In nucleotides, the CDR3 is TGTGCCAGCAGCTCGGGGCGGCGGTCACCCCTCCACTTT. It is translated as CASSSGRRSPLHF.

This clonotype has just a few counts. The V gene is TRBV5-1, the J gene TRBJ2-3; 10 bases fit TRBD2. J was trimmed by 6 bases and V by 3 bases; bases with no gene match: 7. The CDR3 contains 15 residues. Germline V lookup: CDR1 SGHRS, CDR2 YFSETQ. Here the CDR3 reads CASSSSGRSSDTQYF. CDR3 bases: TGCGCCAGCAGCTCTAGCGGGAGATCTTCCGATACGCAGTATTTT.

At least ten counts were recorded for this clonotype. The chain carries TRBV6-2 or TRBV6-3 and TRBJ1-1; 7 positions match TRBD1. Germline trimming cut 6 bases from V and 4 bases from J; bases unmatched to any gene: 2. This CDR3 has 12 residues. The germline gives CDR1 MNHEY, CDR2 SVGEGT. The CDR3 region has the DNA TGTGCCAGCAGCCGGGACAGCACTGAAGCTTTCTTT. Protein: CASSRDSTEAFF.

This clonotype occurred once. The chain recombines TRBV6-5 with TRBJ2-7; D possibly uses TRBD1 or TRBD2 (6 bases each). CDR1 and CDR2 from the germline V gene are MNHEY and SVGAGI. The CDR3 runs 14 residues. Trimming cost V 6 bases and J 3 bases, with 15 bases left between them. The CDR3 spells CASSRRGVGYEQYF. CDR3 bases: TGTGCCAGCAGCCGGAGGGGGGTCGGCTACGAGCAGTACTTC.

This clonotype has a handful of counts. The chain is built from TRBV18 and TRBJ1-6, with a weak D call TRBD1 (5 bases). V was trimmed by 6 bases and J by 0 bases, leaving 15 bases between them. CDR3 length: 17 amino acids. Germline V gives CDR1 KGHSH, CDR2 LQKENI. CDR3 in amino acids: CASSLDRGLSYNSPLHF. CDR3 DNA sequence: TGTGCCAGCTCTCTCGATCGGGGCCTCTCCTATAATTCACCCCTCCACTTT.